Sequencing of this T cell receptor (beta chain) was carried out in a study of T cells in tuberculosis. Study-wide results and caveats: Active tuberculosis patients had shorter CDR3-alpha; the beta difference was nonsignificant. Active tuberculosis alpha repertoires lay closer to GMM-specific TCRs than controls'.

Comments on this clone: Antigen specificity is unknown.

Sequencing used immunoSEQ multiplex PCR; TCRdb keeps in-frame clones, though not all of them. The sample records about 43,000 clones, about 95% being singletons. This CDR3 region has 12 residues. Germline assignment: CDR1 KGHSH and CDR2 LQKENI. V was clipped by 2 bases and J by 4 bases, with 5 bases between them. The V and J genes are TRBV18 and TRBJ2-5; no clear D gene. This sequence was found in a donor aged 10 to 29 with latent tuberculosis or without tuberculosis infection. Some clones in this sample may be carry-over from other donors' samples. The material sequenced was PBMCs. The CDR3 DNA is TGTGCCAGCTCACCAGGGCCAGAGACCCAGTACTTC. As protein: CASSPGPETQYF.